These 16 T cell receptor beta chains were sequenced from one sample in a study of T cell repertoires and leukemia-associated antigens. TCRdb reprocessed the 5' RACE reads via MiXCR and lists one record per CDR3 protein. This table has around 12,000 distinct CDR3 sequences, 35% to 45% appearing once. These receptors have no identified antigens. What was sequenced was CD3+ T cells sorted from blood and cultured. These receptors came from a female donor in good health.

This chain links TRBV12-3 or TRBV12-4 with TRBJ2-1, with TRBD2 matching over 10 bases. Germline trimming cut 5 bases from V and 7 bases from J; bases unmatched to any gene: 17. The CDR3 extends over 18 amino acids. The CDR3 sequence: CASSTEYLAGGEGNEQFF. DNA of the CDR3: TGTGCCAGCAGTACCGAATATTTAGCGGGGGGAGAGGGGAATGAGCAGTTCTTC.

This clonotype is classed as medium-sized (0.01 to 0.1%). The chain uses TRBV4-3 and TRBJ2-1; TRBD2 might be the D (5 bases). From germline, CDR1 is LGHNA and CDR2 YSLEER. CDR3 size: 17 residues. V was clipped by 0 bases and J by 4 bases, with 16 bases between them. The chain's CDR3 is CASSQDSSRRIYNEQFF. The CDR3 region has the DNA TGCGCCAGCAGCCAAGATTCTAGCCGCCGAATATACAATGAGCAGTTCTTC.

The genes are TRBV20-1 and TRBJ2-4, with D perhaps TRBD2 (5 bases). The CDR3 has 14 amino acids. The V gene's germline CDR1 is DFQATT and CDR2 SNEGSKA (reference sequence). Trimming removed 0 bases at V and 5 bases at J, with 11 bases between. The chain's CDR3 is CSARDRRGENIQYF. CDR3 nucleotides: TGCAGTGCTAGAGATCGTCGGGGTGAAAACATTCAGTACTTC.

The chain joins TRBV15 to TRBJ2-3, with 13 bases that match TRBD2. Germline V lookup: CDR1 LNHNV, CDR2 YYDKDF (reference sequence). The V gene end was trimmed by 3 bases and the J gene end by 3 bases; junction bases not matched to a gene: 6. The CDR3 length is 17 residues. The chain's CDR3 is CATSSTLGLAGTDTQYF. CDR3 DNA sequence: TGTGCCACCAGCAGTACCCTGGGACTAGCGGGAACAGATACGCAGTATTTT.

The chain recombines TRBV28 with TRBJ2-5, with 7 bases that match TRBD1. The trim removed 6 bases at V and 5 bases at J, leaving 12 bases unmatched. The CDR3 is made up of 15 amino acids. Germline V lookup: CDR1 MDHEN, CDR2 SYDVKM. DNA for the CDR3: TGTGCCAGCAGCCACGGGACAGACCCCCGCGAGACCCAGTACTTC. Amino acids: CASSHGTDPRETQYF.

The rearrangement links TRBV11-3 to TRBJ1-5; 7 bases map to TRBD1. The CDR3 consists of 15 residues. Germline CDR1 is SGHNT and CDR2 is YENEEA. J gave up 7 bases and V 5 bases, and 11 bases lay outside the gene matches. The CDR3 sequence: CASSLRQGVGQPQHF. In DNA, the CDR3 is TGTGCCAGCAGCCTCCGACAGGGAGTAGGCCAGCCCCAGCATTTT.

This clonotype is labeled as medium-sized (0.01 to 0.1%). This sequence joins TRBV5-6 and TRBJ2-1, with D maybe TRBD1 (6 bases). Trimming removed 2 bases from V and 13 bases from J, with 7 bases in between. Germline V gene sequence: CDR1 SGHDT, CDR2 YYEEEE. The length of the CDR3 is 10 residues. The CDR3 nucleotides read TGTGCCAGCAGCTTCAGGGGACAGTTCTTC. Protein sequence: CASSFRGQFF.

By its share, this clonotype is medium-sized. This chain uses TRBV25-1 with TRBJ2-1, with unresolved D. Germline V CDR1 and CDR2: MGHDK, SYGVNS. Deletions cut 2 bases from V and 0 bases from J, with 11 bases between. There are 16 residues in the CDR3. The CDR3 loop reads CASSEGVSSSYNEQFF. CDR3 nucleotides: TGTGCCAGCAGTGAAGGCGTCTCAAGCTCCTACAATGAGCAGTTCTTC.

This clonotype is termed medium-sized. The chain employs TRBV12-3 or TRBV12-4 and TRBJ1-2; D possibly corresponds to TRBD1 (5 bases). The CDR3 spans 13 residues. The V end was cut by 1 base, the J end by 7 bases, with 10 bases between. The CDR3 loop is CASSLVQGRGYTF. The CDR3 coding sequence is TGTGCCAGCAGTTTAGTCCAGGGCCGTGGCTACACCTTC.

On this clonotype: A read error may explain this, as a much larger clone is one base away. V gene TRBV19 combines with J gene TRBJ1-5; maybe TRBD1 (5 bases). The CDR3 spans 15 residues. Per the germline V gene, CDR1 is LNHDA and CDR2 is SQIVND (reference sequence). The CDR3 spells CAGSIAQASNQPQHF. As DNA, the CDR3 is TGTGCCGGTAGTATCGCACAGGCTAGCAATCAGCCCCAGCATTTT.

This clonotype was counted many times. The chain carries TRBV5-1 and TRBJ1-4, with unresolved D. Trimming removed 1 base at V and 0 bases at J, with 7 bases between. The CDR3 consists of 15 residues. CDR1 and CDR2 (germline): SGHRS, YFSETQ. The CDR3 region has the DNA TGCGCCAGCAGCTTGAAAGCAGCAACTAATGAAAAACTGTTTTTT. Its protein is CASSLKAATNEKLFF.

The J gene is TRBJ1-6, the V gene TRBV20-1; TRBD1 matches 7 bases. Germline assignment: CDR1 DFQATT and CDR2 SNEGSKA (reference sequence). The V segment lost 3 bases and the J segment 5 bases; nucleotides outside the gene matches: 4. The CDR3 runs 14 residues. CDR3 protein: CSARRDSNNSPLHF. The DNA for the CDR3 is TGCAGTGCTAGGAGGGACAGTAATAATTCACCCCTCCACTTT.

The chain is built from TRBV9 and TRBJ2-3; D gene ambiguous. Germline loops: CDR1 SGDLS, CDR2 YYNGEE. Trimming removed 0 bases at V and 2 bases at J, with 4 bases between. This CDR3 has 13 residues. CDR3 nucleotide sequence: TGTGCCAGCAGCGTAGATGACACAGATACGCAGTATTTT. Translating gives CASSVDDTDTQYF. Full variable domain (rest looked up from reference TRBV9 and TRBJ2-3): DSGVTQTPKHLITATGQRVTLRCSPRSGDLSVYWYQQSLDQGLQFLIQYYNGEERAKGNILERFSAQQFPDLHSELNLSSLELGDSALYFCASSVDDTDTQYFGPGTRLTVL.

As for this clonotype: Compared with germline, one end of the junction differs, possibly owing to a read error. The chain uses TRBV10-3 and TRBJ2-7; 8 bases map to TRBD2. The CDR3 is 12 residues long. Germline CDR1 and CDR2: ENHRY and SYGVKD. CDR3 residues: CVIGRVAYEQYF. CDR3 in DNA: TGCGTCATCGGGAGGGTTGCCTACGAGCAGTACTTC.

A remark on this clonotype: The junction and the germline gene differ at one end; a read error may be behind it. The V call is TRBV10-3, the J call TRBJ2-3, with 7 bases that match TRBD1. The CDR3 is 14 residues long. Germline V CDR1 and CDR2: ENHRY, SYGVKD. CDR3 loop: CVISEGQGADTQYF. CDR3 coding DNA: TGTGTCATCAGTGAGGGGCAGGGGGCAGATACGCAGTATTTT.

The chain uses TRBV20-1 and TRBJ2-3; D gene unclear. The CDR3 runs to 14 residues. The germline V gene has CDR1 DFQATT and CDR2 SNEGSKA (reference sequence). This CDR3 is CRASLAGSTDTQYF. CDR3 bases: TGCAGGGCCTCGCTGGCAGGTAGCACAGATACGCAGTATTTT.